Listed below are T cell receptor beta chains from one sample, sequenced in a study of control samples from healthy donors and cancer patients. Sequencing was performed with immunoSEQ multiplex PCR; in TCRdb, only in-frame clones are kept and a portion is missing. The profile shows roughly 88,000 clones, 80% to 95% of them singletons. Sequencing input: blood. Receptor source: a man younger than 35 in good health. The CDR3 runs from the conserved cysteine through the conserved F or W. A D gene is named only where the DNA matches it firmly. Not every row has a clone size; where given, it reads once, few, many or a size class.

TRBV4-1	NA	NA	TRBJ1-1	CASSQDSRGGNTEAFF	TGCGCCAGCAGCCAAGATTCGAGAGGAGGGAACACTGAAGCTTTCTTT
TRBV27	NA	TRBD1	TRBJ1-2	CASSSQGNGYTF	TGTGCCAGCAGTTCACAGGGGAATGGCTACACCTTC
TRBV6-5	NA	NA	TRBJ2-7	CASSYSAEASYEQYF	TGTGCCAGCAGTTACTCGGCGGAAGCCTCCTACGAGCAGTACTTC
TRBV6-5	NA	TRBD1	TRBJ2-2	CASSTTGVTGELFF	TGTGCTAGCAGCACGACAGGGGTTACCGGGGAGCTGTTTTTT
TRBV7-8	NA	NA	TRBJ2-7	CASSDFDEQYF	TGTGCCAGCAGCGATTTCGACGAGCAGTACTTC
TRBV7-8	NA	TRBD1	TRBJ2-7	CASSLAGTGGFYEQYF	TGTGCCAGCAGCTTAGCGGGGACAGGGGGCTTCTACGAGCAGTACTTC
TRBV3-1/TRBV3-2	NA	NA	TRBJ1-6	CASSHPAGPLHF	TGTGCCAGCAGCCATCCTGCGGGTCCCCTCCACTTT
TRBV6-5	NA	TRBD1	TRBJ1-2	CASKGGTALLGYTF	TGTGCCAGCAAGGGGGGGACAGCTCTATTGGGCTACACCTTC
TRBV10-3	NA	TRBD2	TRBJ2-3	CAAGTSGTDTQYF	TGTGCCGCCGGGACTAGCGGGACAGATACGCAGTATTTT
TRBV7-2	NA	NA	TRBJ2-7	CASSLDPRNNYEQYF	TGTGCCAGCAGCTTAGATCCACGGAATAACTACGAGCAGTACTTC
TRBV18	NA	TRBD2	TRBJ2-1	CASSDGEGSYTYNEQFF	TGTGCCAGCTCGGACGGGGAGGGATCTTATACCTACAATGAGCAGTTCTTC
TRBV4-3	once	NA	TRBJ1-1	CASSPTWNTEAFF	TGCGCCAGCAGCCCGACGTGGAACACTGAAGCTTTCTTT
TRBV9	once	TRBD1	TRBJ2-7	CASSATGQGYEQYF	TGTGCCAGCAGCGCAACGGGACAGGGCTACGAGCAGTACTTC
TRBV10-3	NA	NA	TRBJ1-1	CAISIEGVNTEAFF	TGTGCCATCAGCATCGAGGGGGTGAACACTGAAGCTTTCTTT
TRBV9	NA	TRBD2	TRBJ2-1	CASSVAWSSGIGDEQFF	TGTGCCAGCAGCGTAGCTTGGTCTAGCGGGATTGGGGATGAGCAGTTCTTC
TRBV27	NA	NA	TRBJ1-2	CASSLEWGGGNYGYTF	TGTGCCAGCAGTTTAGAATGGGGGGGCGGAAACTATGGCTACACCTTC
TRBV29-1	NA	TRBD1	TRBJ2-5	CSVVTGGDQYF	TGCAGCGTTGTAACAGGGGGTGACCAGTACTTC
TRBV4-1	NA	TRBD1	TRBJ2-7	CASSQDKLDRGYEQYF	TGCGCCAGCAGCCAAGATAAGCTTGACAGGGGTTACGAGCAGTACTTC
TRBV15	NA	NA	TRBJ2-7	CATSRGTGYEQYF	TGTGCCACCAGCAGAGGGACCGGTTACGAGCAGTACTTC
TRBV19	NA	NA	TRBJ1-5	CASSTMTENQPQHF	TGTGCCAGTAGTACCATGACAGAAAATCAGCCCCAGCATTTT
TRBV19	NA	NA	TRBJ2-7	CASSIDREMSYEQYF	TGTGCCAGTAGTATAGACAGGGAGATGTCCTACGAGCAGTACTTC
TRBV4-1	once	NA	TRBJ1-6	CASSQGRAVSYNSPLHF	TGCGCCAGCAGCCAAGGCAGGGCCGTCTCCTATAATTCACCCCTCCACTTT
TRBV2	NA	TRBD1	TRBJ1-5	CASSERDRGSSNQPQHF	TGTGCCAGCAGTGAAAGGGACAGGGGGAGTAGCAATCAGCCCCAGCATTTT
TRBV5-1	NA	NA	TRBJ1-2	CASSLGGTGSFNYGYTF	TGCGCCAGCAGCTTGGGGGGTACGGGATCCTTTAACTATGGCTACACCTTC
TRBV30	NA	TRBD1	TRBJ1-1	CAWSGQGAEAFF	TGTGCCTGGAGCGGACAGGGGGCTGAAGCTTTCTTT
TRBV7-7	NA	TRBD1	TRBJ2-2	CASSPGTGSGGELFF	TGTGCTAGCAGCCCCGGGACAGGGTCGGGCGGGGAGCTGTTTTTT
TRBV25-1	NA	TRBD1	TRBJ2-7	CASSEGDRGYEQYF	TGTGCCAGCAGTGAGGGGGACAGAGGTTACGAGCAGTACTTC
TRBV30	NA	NA	TRBJ2-5	CAWSVSQETQYF	TGTGCCTGGAGTGTATCTCAAGAGACCCAGTACTTC
TRBV7-2	NA	TRBD1	TRBJ2-7	CASSFGQGEYLLGLEQYF	TGTGCCAGCAGCTTCGGACAGGGGGAATACCTCTTAGGGCTAGAGCAGTACTTC
TRBV7-9	NA	TRBD1	TRBJ2-7	CASSLQGASYEQYF	TGTGCCAGCAGCTTGCAGGGGGCCTCCTACGAGCAGTACTTC
TRBV5-6	NA	TRBD2	TRBJ2-5	CASSFMTSGTLWAQYF	TGTGCCAGCAGCTTCATGACTAGCGGGACCCTATGGGCCCAGTACTTC
TRBV30	NA	NA	TRBJ1-1	CAYIVKTEAFF	TGTGCCTACATTGTAAAAACTGAAGCTTTCTTT
TRBV29-1	NA	NA	TRBJ1-2	CSGDLPAGGYTF	TGCAGCGGGGATCTCCCTGCCGGAGGCTACACCTTC
TRBV5-6	NA	NA	TRBJ1-1	CASSLDGWTEAFF	TGTGCCAGCAGCTTGGACGGGTGGACTGAAGCTTTCTTT
TRBV6-1	medium-sized	NA	TRBJ1-2	CASSEGANYGYTF	TGTGCCAGCAGTGAGGGGGCTAACTATGGCTACACCTTC
TRBV5-5	NA	NA	TRBJ1-2	CASSSGDNYGYTF	TGTGCCAGCAGCTCAGGTGATAACTATGGCTACACCTTC
TRBV5-4	NA	NA	TRBJ1-1	CASSRPAGDTEAFF	TGTGCCAGCAGTCGCCCGGCCGGAGACACTGAAGCTTTCTTT
TRBV18	NA	NA	TRBJ1-6	CASSPTTAESPLHF	TGTGCCAGCTCACCAACTACAGCAGAGTCACCCCTCCACTTT